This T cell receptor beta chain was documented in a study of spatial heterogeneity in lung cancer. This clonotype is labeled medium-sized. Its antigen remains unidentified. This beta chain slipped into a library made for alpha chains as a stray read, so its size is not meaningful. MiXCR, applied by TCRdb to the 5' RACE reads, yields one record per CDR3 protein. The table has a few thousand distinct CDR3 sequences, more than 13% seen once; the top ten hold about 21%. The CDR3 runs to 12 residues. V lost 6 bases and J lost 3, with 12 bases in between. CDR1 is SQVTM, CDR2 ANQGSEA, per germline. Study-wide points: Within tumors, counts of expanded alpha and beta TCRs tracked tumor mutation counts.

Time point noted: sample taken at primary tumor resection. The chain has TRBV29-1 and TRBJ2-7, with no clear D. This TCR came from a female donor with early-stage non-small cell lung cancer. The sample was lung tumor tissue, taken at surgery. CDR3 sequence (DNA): TGCAGCGTCCAGACCGATTACTACGAGCAGTACTTC. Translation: CSVQTDYYEQYF.